One T cell receptor beta chain is described in this entry. CDR3 length: 19 amino acids. The germline CDR1 and CDR2 sequences are SEHNR and FQNEAQ (reference sequence). Between the trimmed V and J ends, which lost 1 base and 5 bases, there was a span of 26 bases. The data were obtained in a study of blood T cell repertoires in COVID-19. Here immunoSEQ multiplex PCR was the method, and the copy in TCRdb shows in-frame clones only, minus some. The table lists some 120,000 clones, 75% to 90% of them singletons. The sample was peripheral blood. The TCR originated in a young man with acute or convalescent COVID-19. This chain joins TRBV7-9 and TRBJ2-5; maybe TRBD1 (6 bases). CDR3 amino acids: CASSLGELMGQLKTETQYF. The CDR3 region has the DNA TGTGCCAGCAGCTTAGGGGAACTCATGGGACAACTAAAAACGGAGACCCAGTACTTC.